A single TCR beta chain is shown here with its context. The method was immunoSEQ multiplex PCR; TCRdb's version includes in-frame clones alone and lacks a portion of them. Of around 140,000 clones listed, under 95% were seen once; the top ten hold over 7.5%. The sample comes from a study of T cell responses to AZD1222 COVID-19 vaccine. Looked up from germline, CDR1 is LNHDA and CDR2 is SQIVND (reference sequence). The V gene lost 3 bases and the J gene lost 0 bases, with 6 bases spanning the gap. This CDR3 is built from 14 residues. This material consisted of peripheral blood, taken on day 0 of AZD1222 vaccination. The chain has TRBV19 and TRBJ2-1; D gene uncertain. This receptor was taken from an adult in good health. The CDR3 loop reads CASSMGSSYNEQFF. The CDR3 DNA reads as TGTGCCAGTAGTATGGGTAGCTCCTACAATGAGCAGTTCTTC.